The T cell receptor beta chain under discussion was sequenced for a study of OX40 agonist ivuxolimab in advanced cancers. Study-wide results and caveats: CD8+ T cells (on average) carried more expanded clones than CD4+ T cells.

A remark on this clone: Its antigen remains unknown.

Germline CDR1 reads SNHLY; CDR2 reads FYNNEI. The V and J ends lost 1 base and 2 bases respectively, with 9 bases between them. The CDR3 consists of 14 residues. Sequencing was performed with immunoSEQ multiplex PCR; in TCRdb, only in-frame clones are kept and a portion is missing. The data hold under 20,000 clones, with over 55% observed a single time. The J gene is TRBJ2-7, the V gene TRBV2; no definite D call. The receptor comes from an adult with an advanced solid tumor such as melanoma, head and neck, liver or kidney cancer. Sequenced here: CD4+ or CD8+ T cells sorted from blood, sampled in a trial of the OX40 agonist ivuxolimab. Here the CDR3 DNA reads TGTGCCAGCAGTGAAGGCAGGTTGACCTACGAGCAGTACTTC. This translates into CASSEGRLTYEQYF.